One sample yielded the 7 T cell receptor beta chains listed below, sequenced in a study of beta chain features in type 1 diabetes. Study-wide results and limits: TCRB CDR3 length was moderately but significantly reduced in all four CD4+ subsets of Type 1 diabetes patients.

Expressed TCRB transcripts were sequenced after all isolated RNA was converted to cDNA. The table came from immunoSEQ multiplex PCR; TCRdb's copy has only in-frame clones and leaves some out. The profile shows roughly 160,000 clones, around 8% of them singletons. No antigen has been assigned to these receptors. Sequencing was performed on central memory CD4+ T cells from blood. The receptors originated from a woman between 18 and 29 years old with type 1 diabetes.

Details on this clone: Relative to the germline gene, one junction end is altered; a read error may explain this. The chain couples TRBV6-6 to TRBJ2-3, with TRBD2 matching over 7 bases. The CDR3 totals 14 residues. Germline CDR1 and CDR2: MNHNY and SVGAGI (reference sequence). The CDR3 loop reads CASSPGGSRDTQYF. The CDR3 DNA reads TGTGCCAGCAGCCCCGGGGGGAGCAGAGATACGCAGTATTTT.

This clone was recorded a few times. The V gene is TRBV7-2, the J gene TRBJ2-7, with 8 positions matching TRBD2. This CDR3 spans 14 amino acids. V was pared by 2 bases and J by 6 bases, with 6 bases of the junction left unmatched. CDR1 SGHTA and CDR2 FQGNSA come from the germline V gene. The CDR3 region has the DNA TGTGCCAGCAGCTTACAGCGGGAGAGGGGCGAGCAGTACTTC. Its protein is CASSLQRERGEQYF.

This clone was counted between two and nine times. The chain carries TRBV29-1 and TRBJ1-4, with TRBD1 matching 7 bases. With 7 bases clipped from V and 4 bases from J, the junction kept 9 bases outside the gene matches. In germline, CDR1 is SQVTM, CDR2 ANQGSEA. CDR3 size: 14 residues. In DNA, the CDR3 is TGCAGCGCAGGGACAGAACCTATTAATGAAAAACTGTTTTTT. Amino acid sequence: CSAGTEPINEKLFF. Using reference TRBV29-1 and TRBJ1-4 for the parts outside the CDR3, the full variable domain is SAVISQKPSRDICQRGTSLTIQCQVDSQVTMMFWYRQQPGQSLTLIATANQGSEATYESGFVIDKFPISRPNLTFSTLTVSNMSPEDSSIYLCSAGTEPINEKLFFGSGTQLSVL.

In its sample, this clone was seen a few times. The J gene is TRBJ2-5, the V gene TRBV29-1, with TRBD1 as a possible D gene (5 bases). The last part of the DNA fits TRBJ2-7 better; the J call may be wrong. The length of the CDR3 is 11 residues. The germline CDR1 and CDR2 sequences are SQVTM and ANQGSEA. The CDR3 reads CSVLGHPEQYF. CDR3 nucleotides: TGCAGCGTTCTCGGACACCCCGAGCAGTACTTC.

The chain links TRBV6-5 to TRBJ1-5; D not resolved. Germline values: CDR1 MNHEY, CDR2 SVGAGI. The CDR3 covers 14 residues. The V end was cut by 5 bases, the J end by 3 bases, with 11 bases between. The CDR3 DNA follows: TGTGCCAGCAGTCGCCGAGCGGACAATCAGCCCCAGCATTTT. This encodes CASSRRADNQPQHF.

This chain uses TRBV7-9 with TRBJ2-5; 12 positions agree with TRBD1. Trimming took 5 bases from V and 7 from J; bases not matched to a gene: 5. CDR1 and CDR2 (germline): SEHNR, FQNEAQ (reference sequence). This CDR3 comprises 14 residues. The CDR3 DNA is TGTGCCAGCAGCCGGGGACAGGGGGCAGGGACCCAGTACTTC. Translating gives CASSRGQGAGTQYF.

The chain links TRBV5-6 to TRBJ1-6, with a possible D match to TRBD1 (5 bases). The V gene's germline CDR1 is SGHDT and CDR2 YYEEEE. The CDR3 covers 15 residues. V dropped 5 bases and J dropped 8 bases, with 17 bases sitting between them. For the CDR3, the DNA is TGTGCCAGCAGATTAGGTGACAGAGACTATTCACCCCTCCACTTT. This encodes CASRLGDRDYSPLHF.